This TCR beta chain was sequenced for a study of shared clonotypes between healthy human individuals. CDR1 and CDR2 (germline): MRHNA, SNTAGT. The CDR3 contains 13 residues. Deletions cut 0 bases from V and 13 bases from J, with 12 bases between. Division of CD4+ cells produced a CD45RA+ naive subset and a CD45RA-negative memory subset. The data were produced by immunoSEQ multiplex PCR, yet TCRdb's version contains in-frame clones alone and is incomplete. The sample lists fewer than 1.4 million clones, 78% occurring once. The sequenced sample consisted of memory CD4+ T cells from PBMCs. Subset of the sample: CD45RA-negative fraction. This clonotype was obtained from a man aged 18 to 29 in good health. Some clones in this sample may be carry-over from other donors' samples. The rearrangement links TRBV6-4 to TRBJ2-2; perhaps TRBD1 as D (5 bases). The CDR3 reads CASSDSGARRLFF. The CDR3 coding sequence is TGTGCCAGCAGTGACTCAGGGGCTCGCCGGCTGTTTTTT.